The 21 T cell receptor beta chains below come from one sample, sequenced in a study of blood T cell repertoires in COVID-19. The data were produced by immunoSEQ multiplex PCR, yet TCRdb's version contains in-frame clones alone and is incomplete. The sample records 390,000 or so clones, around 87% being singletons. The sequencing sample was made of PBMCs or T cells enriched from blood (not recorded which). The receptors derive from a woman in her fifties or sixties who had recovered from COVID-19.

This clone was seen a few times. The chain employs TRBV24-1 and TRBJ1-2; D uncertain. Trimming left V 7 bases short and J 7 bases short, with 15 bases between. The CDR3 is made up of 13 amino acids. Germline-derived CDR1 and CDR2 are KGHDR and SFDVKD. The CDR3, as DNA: TGTGCCACCAGGTCCGGGTCCACGGGTGGCTACACCTTC. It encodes CATRSGSTGGYTF.

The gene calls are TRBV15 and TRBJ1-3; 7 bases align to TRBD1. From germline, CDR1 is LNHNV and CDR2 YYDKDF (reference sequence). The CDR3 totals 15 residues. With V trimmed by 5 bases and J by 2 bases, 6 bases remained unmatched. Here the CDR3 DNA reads TGTGCCACCAGCGGCGAGACAGGGACTGGAAACACCATATATTTT. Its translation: CATSGETGTGNTIYF.

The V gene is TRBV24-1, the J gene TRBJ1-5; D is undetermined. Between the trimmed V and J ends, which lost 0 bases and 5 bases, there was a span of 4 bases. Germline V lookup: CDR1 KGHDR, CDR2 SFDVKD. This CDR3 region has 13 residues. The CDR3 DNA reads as TGTGCCACCAGTGATTTGCCCGATCAGCCCCAGCATTTT. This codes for CATSDLPDQPQHF.

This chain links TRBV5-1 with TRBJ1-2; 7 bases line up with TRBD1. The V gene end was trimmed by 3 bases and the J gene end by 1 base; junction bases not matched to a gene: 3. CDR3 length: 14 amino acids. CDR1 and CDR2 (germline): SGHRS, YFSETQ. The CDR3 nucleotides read TGCGCCAGCAGCTATACAGGGGTTAACTATGGCTACACCTTC. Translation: CASSYTGVNYGYTF.

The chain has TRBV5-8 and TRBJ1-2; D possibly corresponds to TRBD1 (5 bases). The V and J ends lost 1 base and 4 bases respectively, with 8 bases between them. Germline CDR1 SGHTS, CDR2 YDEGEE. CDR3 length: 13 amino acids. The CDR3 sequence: CASSLRQPYGYTF. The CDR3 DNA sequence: TGTGCCAGCAGCTTGAGACAGCCCTATGGCTACACCTTC.

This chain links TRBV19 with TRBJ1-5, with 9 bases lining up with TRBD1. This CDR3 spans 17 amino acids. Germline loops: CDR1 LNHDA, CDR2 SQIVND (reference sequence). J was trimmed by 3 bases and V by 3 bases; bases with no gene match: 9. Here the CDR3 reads CASSILKGTGNNQPQHF. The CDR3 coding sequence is TGTGCCAGTAGTATCCTTAAAGGGACAGGGAACAATCAGCCCCAGCATTTT.

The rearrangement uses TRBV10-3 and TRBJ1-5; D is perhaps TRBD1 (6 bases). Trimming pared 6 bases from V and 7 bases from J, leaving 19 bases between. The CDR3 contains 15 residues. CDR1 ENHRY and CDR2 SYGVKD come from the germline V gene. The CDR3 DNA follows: TGTGCCATCAGCGGGGTACAGGGAAAGGAGCAGCCCCAGCATTTT. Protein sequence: CAISGVQGKEQPQHF.

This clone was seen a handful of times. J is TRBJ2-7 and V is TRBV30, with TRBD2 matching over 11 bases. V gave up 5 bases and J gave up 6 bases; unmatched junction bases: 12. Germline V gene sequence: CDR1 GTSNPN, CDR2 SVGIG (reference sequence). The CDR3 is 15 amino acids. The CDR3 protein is CAWGLAGGRNAEQYF. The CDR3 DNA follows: TGTGCCTGGGGTCTAGCGGGGGGCCGGAATGCCGAGCAGTACTTC.

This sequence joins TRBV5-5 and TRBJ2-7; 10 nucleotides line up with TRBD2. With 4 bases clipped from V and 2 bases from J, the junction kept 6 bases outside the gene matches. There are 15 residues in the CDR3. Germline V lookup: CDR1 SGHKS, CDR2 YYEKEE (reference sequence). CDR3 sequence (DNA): TGTGCCAGCAGCGGTGCCGGGACTAGCGCCTACGAGCAGTACTTC. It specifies CASSGAGTSAYEQYF.

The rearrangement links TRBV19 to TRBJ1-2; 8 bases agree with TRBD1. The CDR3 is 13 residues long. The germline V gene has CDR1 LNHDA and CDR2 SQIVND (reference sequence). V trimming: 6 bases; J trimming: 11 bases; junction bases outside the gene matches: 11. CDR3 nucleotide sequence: TGTGCCAGTAGCCAAGCGGACAGGGCGGGGTACACCTTC. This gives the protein CASSQADRAGYTF.

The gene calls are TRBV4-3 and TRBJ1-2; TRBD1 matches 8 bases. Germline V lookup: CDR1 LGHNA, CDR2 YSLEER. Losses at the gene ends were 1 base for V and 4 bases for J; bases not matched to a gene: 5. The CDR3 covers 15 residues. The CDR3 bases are TGCGCCAGCAGCCAAGGGACAGGGCTCCCCTATGGCTACACCTTC. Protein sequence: CASSQGTGLPYGYTF.

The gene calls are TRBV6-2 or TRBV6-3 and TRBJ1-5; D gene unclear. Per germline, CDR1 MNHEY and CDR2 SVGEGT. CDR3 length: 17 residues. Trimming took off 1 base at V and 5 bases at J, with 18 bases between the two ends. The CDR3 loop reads CASSYWPLQSLDQPQHF. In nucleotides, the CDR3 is TGTGCCAGCAGTTACTGGCCGCTGCAGAGCCTAGATCAGCCCCAGCATTTT.

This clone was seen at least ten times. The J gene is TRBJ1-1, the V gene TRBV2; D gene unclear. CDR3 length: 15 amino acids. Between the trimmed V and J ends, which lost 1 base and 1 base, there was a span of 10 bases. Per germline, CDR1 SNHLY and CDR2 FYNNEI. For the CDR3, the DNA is TGTGCCAGCAGTGAAGGTGCCGGTCGGAACACTGAAGCTTTCTTT. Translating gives CASSEGAGRNTEAFF.

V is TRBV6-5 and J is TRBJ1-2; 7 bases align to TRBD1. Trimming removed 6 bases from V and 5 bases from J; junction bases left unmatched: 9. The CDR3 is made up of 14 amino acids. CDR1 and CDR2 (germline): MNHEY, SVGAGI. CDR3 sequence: CASRLTGLGYGYTF. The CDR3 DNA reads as TGTGCCAGCAGGCTGACAGGGTTAGGATATGGCTACACCTTC.

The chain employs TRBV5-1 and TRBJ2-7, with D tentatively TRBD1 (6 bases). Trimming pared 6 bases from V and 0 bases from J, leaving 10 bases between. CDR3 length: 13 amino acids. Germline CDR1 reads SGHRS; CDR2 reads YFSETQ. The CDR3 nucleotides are TGCGCCAGCACCGGGGACAACTCCTACGAGCAGTACTTC. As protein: CASTGDNSYEQYF.

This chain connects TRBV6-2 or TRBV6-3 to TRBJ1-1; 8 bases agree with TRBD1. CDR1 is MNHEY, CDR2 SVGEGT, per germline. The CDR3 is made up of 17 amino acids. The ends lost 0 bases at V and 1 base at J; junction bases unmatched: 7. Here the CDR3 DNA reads TGTGCCAGCAGTTACTCCGGACAGGGTGAATGGAACACTGAAGCTTTCTTT. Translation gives CASSYSGQGEWNTEAFF.

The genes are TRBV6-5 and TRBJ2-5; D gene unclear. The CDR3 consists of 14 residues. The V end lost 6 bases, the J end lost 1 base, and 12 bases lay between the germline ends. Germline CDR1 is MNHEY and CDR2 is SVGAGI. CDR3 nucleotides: TGTGCCAGCAGCACTGTACAGTTCCAAGAGACCCAGTACTTC. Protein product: CASSTVQFQETQYF.

For the CDR3, the DNA is TGTGCCAGCAGCCATAGCGGGGGGGAGGGCAATGAGCAGTTCTTC. As protein: CASSHSGGEGNEQFF. This chain connects TRBV28 to TRBJ2-1, with 11 bases that match TRBD2. The J segment lost 6 bases and the V segment lost 6 bases, leaving 7 bases of the junction unmatched. There are 15 residues in the CDR3. Germline assignment: CDR1 MDHEN and CDR2 SYDVKM.

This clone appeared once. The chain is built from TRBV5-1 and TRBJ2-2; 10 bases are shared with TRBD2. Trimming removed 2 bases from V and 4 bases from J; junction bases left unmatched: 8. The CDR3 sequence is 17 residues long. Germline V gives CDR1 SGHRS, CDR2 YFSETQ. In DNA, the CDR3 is TGCGCCAGCAGCTTACAACTAGCGGGGATTATCACCGGGGAGCTGTTTTTT. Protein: CASSLQLAGIITGELFF.

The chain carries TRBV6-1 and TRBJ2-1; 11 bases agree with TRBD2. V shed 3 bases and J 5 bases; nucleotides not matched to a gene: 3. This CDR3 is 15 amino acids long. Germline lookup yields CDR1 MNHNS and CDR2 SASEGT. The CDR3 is CASSEDSGGDNEQFF. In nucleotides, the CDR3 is TGTGCCAGCAGTGAGGATAGCGGGGGGGACAATGAGCAGTTCTTC.

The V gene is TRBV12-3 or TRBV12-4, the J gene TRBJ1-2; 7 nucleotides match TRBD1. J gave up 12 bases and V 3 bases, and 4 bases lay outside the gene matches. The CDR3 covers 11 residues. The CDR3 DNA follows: TGTGCCAGCAGTTTTGGCAGGGGGGACACCTTC. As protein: CASSFGRGDTF.